These 20 T cell receptor beta chains share one sample of origin, sequenced in a study of OX40 agonist ivuxolimab in advanced cancers. Method: immunoSEQ multiplex PCR; TCRdb's copy keeps in-frame clones and lacks some. The sample lists about 82,000 clones; around 84% were seen once. The starting material was CD4+ or CD8+ T cells sorted from blood, obtained in a trial of the OX40 agonist ivuxolimab. These receptors originate from an adult with an advanced solid tumor such as melanoma, head and neck, liver or kidney cancer.

The chain employs TRBV5-1 and TRBJ1-4; a weak D match, TRBD1 (5 bases). V shed 1 base and J shed 3 bases, with 13 bases lying between them. This CDR3 contains 16 residues. Germline V lookup: CDR1 SGHRS, CDR2 YFSETQ. The CDR3 coding sequence is TGCGCCAGCAGCTTGACCGAGGCAGGGCCTAATGAAAAACTGTTTTTT. Translation: CASSLTEAGPNEKLFF.

This chain links TRBV30 with TRBJ1-6; D unclear. The CDR3 length is 13 residues. Germline V lookup: CDR1 GTSNPN, CDR2 SVGIG (reference sequence). V was clipped by 3 bases and J by 2 bases, with 5 bases between them. The CDR3 here is CAWSLAYNSPLHF. The DNA for the CDR3 is TGTGCCTGGAGCCTAGCCTATAATTCACCCCTCCACTTT.

The chain has TRBV10-3 and TRBJ2-2; D remains unclear. V lost 0 bases and J lost 4, with 3 bases in between. CDR1 and CDR2 from the germline V gene are ENHRY and SYGVKD. The CDR3 is 13 residues long. The CDR3 region is CAISESSTGELFF. The CDR3 nucleotides are TGTGCCATCAGTGAGTCTAGCACCGGGGAGCTGTTTTTT.

The chain employs TRBV10-3 and TRBJ1-2; D is uncertain. Trimming took 4 bases from V and 4 from J, leaving 7 bases between them. Germline CDR1 and CDR2: ENHRY and SYGVKD. CDR3 size: 12 residues. The CDR3 is CAISVSVYGYTF. DNA of the CDR3: TGTGCCATCAGTGTCAGCGTCTATGGCTACACCTTC.

The genes are TRBV30 and TRBJ1-1; possibly TRBD1 for D (5 bases). The germline V gene has CDR1 GTSNPN and CDR2 SVGIG (reference sequence). V shed 2 bases and J shed 0 bases, with 7 bases lying between them. This CDR3 spans 13 amino acids. Written as DNA, the CDR3 is TGTGCCTGGAGTCTCAGGGTGAACACTGAAGCTTTCTTT. Protein sequence: CAWSLRVNTEAFF.

The V and J genes are TRBV5-1 and TRBJ1-3; no reliable D call. The germline V gene has CDR1 SGHRS and CDR2 YFSETQ. The V and J ends lost 0 bases and 2 bases respectively, with 9 bases between them. This CDR3 has 15 residues. The CDR3 nucleotides are TGCGCCAGCAGCTTGGTGTCCGGGGCTGGAAACACCATATATTTT. This sequence encodes CASSLVSGAGNTIYF.

A remark on this clone: Different DNA sequences within this sample yield the same CDR3. The chain carries TRBV11-2 and TRBJ1-1, with no clear D. In germline, CDR1 is SGHAT, CDR2 FQNNGV. The CDR3 consists of 14 residues. V dropped 3 bases and J dropped 0 bases, with 8 bases sitting between them. The CDR3 protein is CASSLSDLNTEAFF. DNA of the CDR3: TGTGCCAGCAGCTTGTCAGACTTGAACACTGAAGCTTTCTTT.

The rearrangement joins TRBV5-4 to TRBJ2-5, with TRBD2 matching over 8 bases. The CDR3 runs 14 residues. Trimming cost V 1 base and J 5 bases; bases outside gene matches: 4. Germline CDR1 SGHNT, CDR2 YYREEE (reference sequence). The chain's CDR3 is CASSLPGGRETQYF. In DNA form, the CDR3 reads TGTGCCAGCAGCTTGCCCGGCGGGAGGGAGACCCAGTACTTC.

The chain employs TRBV4-3 and TRBJ2-5; possible D gene TRBD2, 6 bases. CDR3 length equals 16 residues. Trimming cost V 1 base and J 1 base, with 13 bases left between them. Germline lookup yields CDR1 LGHNA and CDR2 YSLEER. CDR3 sequence reads: CASSQGLATFQETQYF. The CDR3 coding sequence is TGCGCCAGCAGCCAAGGGCTAGCGACTTTCCAAGAGACCCAGTACTTC.

This rearrangement joins TRBV4-1 to TRBJ2-7; D not certain. This CDR3 has 14 residues. In germline, CDR1 is MGHRA, CDR2 YSYEKL. V lost 4 bases and J lost 2, with 12 bases in between. CDR3 DNA: TGCGCCAGCAGCCTAGGGATGCCCACCTACGAGCAGTACTTC. Translating gives CASSLGMPTYEQYF.

The chain employs TRBV5-4 and TRBJ2-1; 8 bases map to TRBD1. Trimming removed 3 bases from V and 6 bases from J; junction bases left unmatched: 8. The CDR3 contains 15 residues. Germline lookup yields CDR1 SGHNT and CDR2 YYREEE (reference sequence). DNA of the CDR3: TGTGCCAGCAGCTCAGAGAAAACAGGGGGCAATGAGCAGTTCTTC. Residues: CASSSEKTGGNEQFF.

CDR3 nucleotide sequence: TGTGCCAGTAGCCTAAACCCCCCCGGGGCTAGCGGGAGGGGGGAGACCCAGTACTTC. It specifies CASSLNPPGASGRGETQYF. V gene TRBV19 combines with J gene TRBJ2-5; 12 positions agree with TRBD2. The germline V gene has CDR1 LNHDA and CDR2 SQIVND (reference sequence). The CDR3 is made up of 19 amino acids. Trimming removed 6 bases from V and 5 bases from J; junction bases left unmatched: 19.

This clone was counted a few times. This rearrangement joins TRBV7-9 to TRBJ1-1; D is perhaps TRBD1 (5 bases). The CDR3 totals 13 residues. The V end was cut by 6 bases, the J end by 1 base, with 9 bases between. CDR1 SEHNR and CDR2 FQNEAQ come from the germline V gene (reference sequence). The CDR3 coding sequence is TGTGCCAGCAGGTTACAGGCGAACACTGAAGCTTTCTTT. Translating it yields CASRLQANTEAFF. The whole variable domain, remainder taken from reference TRBV7-9 and TRBJ1-1, is DTGVSQNPRHKITKRGQNVTFRCDPISEHNRLYWYRQTLGQGPEFLTYFQNEAQLEKSRLLSDRFSAERPKGSFSTLEIQRTEQGDSAMYLCASRLQANTEAFFGQGTRLTVV.

The genes are TRBV18 and TRBJ1-4; D not resolved. The CDR3 runs to 13 residues. V lost 3 bases and J 5 bases, leaving 7 bases between the germline ends. CDR1 and CDR2 (germline): KGHSH, LQKENI. CDR3 protein: CASSPGINEKLFF. The DNA for the CDR3 is TGTGCCAGCTCACCTGGAATAAATGAAAAACTGTTTTTT.

This chain connects TRBV27 to TRBJ2-2; 8 bases are shared with TRBD2. The CDR3 length is 15 residues. Losses at the gene ends were 8 bases for V and 2 bases for J; bases not matched to a gene: 7. Germline V CDR1 and CDR2: MNHEY, SMNVEV (reference sequence). The CDR3 loop reads CASLGLAGNTGELFF. CDR3 coding DNA: TGTGCCAGCCTGGGGCTAGCGGGTAACACCGGGGAGCTGTTTTTT.

This sequence joins TRBV7-2 and TRBJ1-3; 7 bases agree with TRBD1. The ends lost 2 bases at V and 2 bases at J; junction bases unmatched: 6. The CDR3 length is 16 residues. Germline-derived CDR1 and CDR2 are SGHTA and FQGNSA. The CDR3 nucleotides are TGTGCCAGCAGCTTATTCTCGACAGGGACTGGAAACACCATATATTTT. It specifies CASSLFSTGTGNTIYF.

The chain recombines TRBV6-6 with TRBJ2-7; TRBD2 might be the D (5 bases). V lost 0 bases to trimming and J lost 2 bases, with 11 bases between them. The CDR3 sequence is 15 residues long. CDR1 and CDR2 (germline): MNHNY, SVGAGI (reference sequence). For the CDR3, the DNA is TGTGCCAGCAGTTACTCGAGGGATTTCACCTACGAGCAGTACTTC. Translation: CASSYSRDFTYEQYF.

V and J are TRBV30 and TRBJ2-5; 7 bases align to TRBD2. The J call may be in error: the DNA end matches TRBJ2-7 better. Germline values: CDR1 GTSNPN, CDR2 SVGIG (reference sequence). The CDR3 sequence is 14 residues long. In DNA, the CDR3 is TGTGCCTGGGCTGGGGGAGGGAGCTCCTACGAGCAGTACTTC. This gives the protein CAWAGGGSSYEQYF.

CDR3 coding DNA: TGTGCCAGCAGCCCATCCTGGAGCACAGATACGCAGTATTTT. It encodes CASSPSWSTDTQYF. The rearrangement joins TRBV7-8 to TRBJ2-3; no reliable D call. CDR3 length: 14 amino acids. Germline-derived CDR1 and CDR2 are SGHVS and FQNEAQ. Trimming removed 5 bases from V and 0 bases from J, with 9 bases in between.

The J gene is TRBJ2-7, the V gene TRBV5-6, with D unresolved. This CDR3 comprises 12 residues. Germline V gene lookup returns CDR1 SGHDT and CDR2 YYEEEE. V was pared by 4 bases and J by 6 bases, with 11 bases between. The CDR3 loop is CASSRTPAEQYF. CDR3 in DNA: TGTGCCAGCAGCCGAACTCCGGCCGAGCAGTACTTC.